This passage covers 11 T cell receptor beta chains from one sample sequenced in a study of PD-L1 blockade in urothelial cancer. Sequenced by immunoSEQ multiplex PCR; TCRdb stores in-frame clones only, minus some. The table lists tens of thousands of clones, more than 75% of them singletons. The sequences come from PBMCs, collected around atezolizumab (anti-PD-L1) treatment. Receptors were obtained from a man between 60 and 70 years old with urothelial cancer.

The gene calls are TRBV15 and TRBJ1-3, with a possible D match to TRBD1 (6 bases). This CDR3 spans 15 amino acids. V lost 3 bases and J lost 2, with 11 bases in between. CDR1 is LNHNV, CDR2 YYDKDF, per germline (reference sequence). CDR3 sequence (DNA): TGTGCCACCAGCAGTGTAACAGGGACTGGAAACACCATATATTTT. It translates to CATSSVTGTGNTIYF.

The V and J genes are TRBV7-2 and TRBJ2-7, with TRBD1 matching 10 bases. With V trimmed by 5 bases and J by 3 bases, 7 bases remained unmatched. Germline V gene lookup returns CDR1 SGHTA and CDR2 FQGNSA. The CDR3 contains 15 residues. The CDR3 loop reads CASSPHGTGVYEQYF. CDR3 nucleotide sequence: TGTGCCAGCAGCCCTCACGGGACAGGGGTCTACGAGCAGTACTTC.

The V call is TRBV6-5, the J call TRBJ2-7; 9 nucleotides agree with TRBD2. Germline V gene lookup returns CDR1 MNHEY and CDR2 SVGAGI. The CDR3 runs to 12 residues. The CDR3 here is CATAAGGREQYF. The CDR3 nucleotides are TGTGCGACGGCGGCGGGAGGGCGCGAGCAGTACTTC.

The chain employs TRBV27 and TRBJ2-7; a possible D gene is TRBD1 (5 bases). CDR1 and CDR2 from the germline V gene are MNHEY and SMNVEV (reference sequence). CDR3 size: 12 residues. The ends were cut back, 8 bases at V and 7 bases at J, with 15 bases in the middle. CDR3 bases: TGTGCCAGCGGACGACAGTCCAGGGAGCAGTACTTC. It codes for CASGRQSREQYF.

The CDR3 reads CTSSLGGGGYNEQFF. CDR3 bases: TGCACCAGCAGCCTTGGCGGGGGGGGGTACAATGAGCAGTTCTTC. This rearrangement joins TRBV1 to TRBJ2-1; the table gives TRBD2 as D, unverified against the DNA. TRBV1 is a pseudogene. The CDR3 totals 15 residues.

V gene TRBV11-2 combines with J gene TRBJ1-3; no reliable D call. Per the germline V gene, CDR1 is SGHAT and CDR2 is FQNNGV. The CDR3 has 14 amino acids. V gave up 3 bases and J gave up 4 bases, with 10 bases separating them. CDR3 residues: CASSFGLRGNTIYF. CDR3 nucleotide sequence: TGTGCCAGCAGCTTTGGTCTTAGAGGAAACACCATATATTTT.

CDR3 residues: CASSLEHLNTEAFF. The CDR3 DNA follows: TGTGCCAGCAGCTTAGAACATCTGAACACTGAAGCTTTCTTT. The chain couples TRBV7-8 to TRBJ1-1; no definite D call. Germline assignment: CDR1 SGHVS and CDR2 FQNEAQ. The CDR3 runs to 14 residues. The V end was cut by 1 base, the J end by 0 bases, with 6 bases between.

The rearrangement uses TRBV7-2 and TRBJ1-5; D might be TRBD1 (5 bases). V lost 5 bases and J 2 bases, leaving 22 bases between the germline ends. CDR1 and CDR2 (germline): SGHTA, FQGNSA. This CDR3 has 18 amino acids. CDR3 nucleotide sequence: TGTGCCAGCAGCCCTAGGTCCCAGGGTCCAGTGGGCAATCAGCCCCAGCATTTT. Amino acid sequence: CASSPRSQGPVGNQPQHF.

This rearrangement joins TRBV7-3 to TRBJ2-7, with D perhaps TRBD2 (5 bases). Trimming removed 2 bases at V and 2 bases at J, with 10 bases between. This CDR3 comprises 14 residues. Per the germline V gene, CDR1 is SGHTA and CDR2 is FQGTGA. CDR3 sequence reads: CASSLVAGTYEQYF. The DNA for the CDR3 is TGTGCCAGCAGCTTAGTTGCGGGTACCTACGAGCAGTACTTC.

The chain joins TRBV11-2 to TRBJ2-7; 7 bases match TRBD1. The length of the CDR3 is 14 residues. The germline V gene has CDR1 SGHAT and CDR2 FQNNGV. The V segment lost 5 bases and the J segment 5 bases; nucleotides outside the gene matches: 9. The CDR3 bases are TGTGCCAGCAGCAAGACGACAGGGCTTAACGAGCAGTACTTC. It specifies CASSKTTGLNEQYF.

The V gene is TRBV11-2, the J gene TRBJ2-5; 9 bases map to TRBD2. J was trimmed by 2 bases and V by 2 bases; bases with no gene match: 12. The CDR3 extends over 18 amino acids. Germline CDR1 SGHAT, CDR2 FQNNGV. CDR3 nucleotides: TGTGCCAGCAGCTTACGTAGCGGGGGTTCCTGGGAGCAAGAGACCCAGTACTTC. Its protein is CASSLRSGGSWEQETQYF.